The 16 T cell receptor beta chains given below trace back to one sample, sequenced in a study of technical replicates of blood from a few donors. The method was immunoSEQ multiplex PCR; TCRdb's version includes in-frame clones alone and lacks a portion of them. The table has nearly 90,000 clones, around 93% seen once. The specimen was T cells isolated from PBMCs. Receptor source: a human donor in good health.

This clone was seen only once. The chain joins TRBV25-1 to TRBJ1-2, with D perhaps TRBD1 (6 bases). V was cut by 3 bases and J by 10 bases, with 18 bases left in between. The CDR3 consists of 14 residues. CDR1 is MGHDK and CDR2 is SYGVNS in the germline V gene. The CDR3 region is CASSETQQGSVYTF. The CDR3 DNA reads as TGTGCCAGCAGTGAGACCCAACAGGGATCGGTCTACACCTTC.

The chain is built from TRBV11-2 and TRBJ1-1; 7 nucleotides agree with TRBD1. The CDR3 is 13 residues long. CDR1 SGHAT and CDR2 FQNNGV come from the germline V gene. V lost 5 bases and J lost 2; bases outside the gene matches: 2. CDR3 amino acids: CASSRTGNTEAFF. The CDR3 nucleotides are TGTGCCAGCAGCCGGACAGGAAACACTGAAGCTTTCTTT.

The chain employs TRBV4-2 and TRBJ1-1, with TRBD1 identical over 7 bases. Trimming at V came to 0 bases and at J to 5 bases, leaving 3 bases not matched to a gene. CDR1 LGHNA and CDR2 YNFKEQ come from the germline V gene. This CDR3 has 14 amino acids. CDR3 DNA: TGTGCCAGCAGCCAAGATGGGACAGTAACTGAAGCTTTCTTT. This sequence encodes CASSQDGTVTEAFF.

In this sample, this clone turned up once. CDR3 coding DNA: TGTGCCAGCAGCTTGTCTGGGAGCTCCTACGAGCAGTACTTC. It translates to CASSLSGSSYEQYF. The rearrangement uses TRBV5-6 and TRBJ2-7; D is possibly TRBD2 (5 bases). Germline-derived CDR1 and CDR2 are SGHDT and YYEEEE. The CDR3 extends over 14 amino acids. The V end was cut by 1 base, the J end by 0 bases, with 8 bases between.

CDR3 region: CSMETSLQYNEQFF. The CDR3 DNA reads TGCAGCATGGAGACTAGCCTCCAGTACAATGAGCAGTTCTTC. The chain employs TRBV29-1 and TRBJ2-1; 7 bases match TRBD2. Germline lookup yields CDR1 SQVTM and CDR2 ANQGSEA. The CDR3 runs to 14 residues. The V segment lost 8 bases and the J segment 4 bases; nucleotides outside the gene matches: 11.

The gene calls are TRBV11-1 and TRBJ1-1; no definite D call. V lost 2 bases, J lost 10 bases, and 17 bases lay in between. This CDR3 contains 14 residues. Germline V CDR1 and CDR2: SGHAT, FQDESV (reference sequence). The chain's CDR3 is CASSLSSFALRAFF. The CDR3 DNA follows: TGTGCCAGCAGCTTATCATCGTTCGCGTTAAGAGCTTTCTTT.

V is TRBV25-1 and J is TRBJ2-7, with 9 bases aligning to TRBD2. CDR3 size: 13 residues. Germline CDR1 reads MGHDK; CDR2 reads SYGVNS. V was pared by 9 bases and J by 4 bases, with 7 bases of the junction left unmatched. Written as DNA, the CDR3 is TGTGCCAGTGGAGCGGGGGGCGCATACGAGCAGTACTTC. Translation gives CASGAGGAYEQYF.

This rearrangement joins TRBV7-9 to TRBJ1-1, with D unresolved. The V gene's germline CDR1 is SEHNR and CDR2 FQNEAQ (reference sequence). The CDR3 spans 10 residues. Deletions cut 8 bases from V and 4 bases from J, with 5 bases between. The CDR3 reads CASAGTEAFF. The CDR3 DNA reads as TGTGCCAGCGCAGGCACTGAAGCTTTCTTT.

In its sample, this clone was seen once. The chain links TRBV4-1 to TRBJ2-5; the D gene is possibly TRBD1 (6 bases). V lost 1 base and J lost 5, with 14 bases in between. CDR1 and CDR2 (germline): MGHRA, YSYEKL. The CDR3 has 15 amino acids. CDR3 coding DNA: TGCGCCAGCAGCCAAGGATTTCAGGGGTTGGAGACCCAGTACTTC. Its translation: CASSQGFQGLETQYF.

The J gene is TRBJ1-5, the V gene TRBV11-2; TRBD1 aligns across 9 bases. CDR1 is SGHAT, CDR2 FQNNGV, per germline. J lost 5 bases, V lost 0 bases, and 2 bases had no gene match. CDR3 length equals 15 residues. The CDR3 spells CASSLEGTGYQPQHF. As DNA, the CDR3 is TGTGCCAGCAGCTTAGAAGGGACAGGGTATCAGCCCCAGCATTTT.

V usage is TRBV30 and J usage is TRBJ1-3; D call uncertain. Trimming pared 4 bases from V and 0 bases from J, leaving 13 bases between. CDR3 length: 15 amino acids. Per the germline V gene, CDR1 is GTSNPN and CDR2 is SVGIG (reference sequence). The CDR3 DNA follows: TGTGCCTGGACTTACCGGGGTGGCTCTGGAAACACCATATATTTT. It is translated as CAWTYRGGSGNTIYF.

The V gene is TRBV5-5, the J gene TRBJ1-2; TRBD1 matches at 8 bases. The CDR3 extends over 16 amino acids. With 0 bases clipped from V and 5 bases from J, the junction kept 9 bases outside the gene matches. In germline, CDR1 is SGHKS, CDR2 YYEKEE (reference sequence). The CDR3 coding sequence is TGTGCCAGCAGCTTGGACAGGGGGGGCTTTGGGTATGGCTACACCTTC. This gives the protein CASSLDRGGFGYGYTF.

The CDR3 protein is CASSHTDLVYGYTF. The DNA of the CDR3 is TGCGCCAGCAGCCATACAGACCTTGTTTATGGCTACACCTTC. This rearrangement joins TRBV4-1 to TRBJ1-2; D unclear. V was clipped by 3 bases and J by 5 bases, with 13 bases between them. Germline V gene sequence: CDR1 MGHRA, CDR2 YSYEKL. There are 14 residues in the CDR3.

The chain couples TRBV28 to TRBJ1-4; possible D gene TRBD1, 5 bases. V shed 1 base and J shed 3 bases, with 12 bases lying between them. Germline CDR1 MDHEN, CDR2 SYDVKM. The CDR3 has 16 amino acids. The CDR3 sequence: CASSLYGAGANEKLFF. In DNA, the CDR3 is TGTGCCAGCAGTTTATACGGGGCGGGGGCTAATGAAAAACTGTTTTTT.

The chain uses TRBV6-1 and TRBJ2-7, with TRBD1 identical over 8 bases. There are 12 residues in the CDR3. Unmatched junction bases numbered 7, after V lost 9 bases and J lost 6 bases. Looked up from germline, CDR1 is MNHNS and CDR2 is SASEGT. CDR3 sequence reads: CASQGAGGEQYF. DNA for the CDR3: TGTGCCAGTCAGGGGGCTGGAGGCGAGCAGTACTTC.

The chain links TRBV7-8 to TRBJ2-7; 12 bases match TRBD2. CDR3 length: 18 amino acids. Germline CDR1 SGHVS, CDR2 FQNEAQ. Unmatched junction bases numbered 12, after V lost 5 bases and J lost 1 base. The CDR3 loop reads CASSLEGLAGLSSYEQYF. The DNA of the CDR3 is TGTGCCAGCAGCCTTGAGGGACTAGCGGGTCTATCTTCCTACGAGCAGTACTTC.